The 30 T cell receptor beta chains given below trace back to one sample, sequenced in a study of beta chain features in type 1 diabetes. General study findings and limits: In all four CD4+ subsets, TCRB CDR3 length was significantly, moderately reduced in type 1 diabetes.

Every isolated RNA sample was fully reverse transcribed, so sequencing captured expressed TCRB transcripts. Only in-frame clones appear in the TCRdb table, and some are missing; sequencing was by immunoSEQ multiplex PCR. The profile shows over 650,000 clones, around an eighth of them singletons. Their antigens are not known. Sequencing was performed on naive CD4+ T cells from blood. Receptors originate from a young man with type 1 diabetes.

A few counts support this clone. V is TRBV2 and J is TRBJ1-2; D perhaps matches TRBD1 (6 bases). The CDR3 has 13 amino acids. Germline V CDR1 and CDR2: SNHLY, FYNNEI. V gave up 7 bases and J gave up 2 bases, with 11 bases separating them. The CDR3 loop reads CASIQDRNYGYTF. The DNA of the CDR3 is TGTGCCAGCATCCAGGACAGAAACTATGGCTACACCTTC.

V and J are TRBV4-3 and TRBJ2-4; the match to TRBD2 covers 10 bases. Germline values: CDR1 LGHNA, CDR2 YSLEER. V trimming: 4 bases; J trimming: 8 bases; junction bases outside the gene matches: 8. The CDR3 contains 15 residues. The CDR3 DNA is TGCGCCAGCAGCCGCGCCGGGACTAGCGTTGACATTCAGTACTTC. Its protein is CASSRAGTSVDIQYF.

This chain uses TRBV5-1 with TRBJ1-5; 7 bases agree with TRBD1. The CDR3 runs 14 residues. CDR1 is SGHRS, CDR2 YFSETQ, per germline. J lost 4 bases, V lost 4 bases, and 5 bases had no gene match. The chain's CDR3 is CASSRDRENQPQHF. The DNA of the CDR3 is TGCGCCAGCAGCCGGGACAGAGAGAATCAGCCCCAGCATTTT.

This clone was counted only a few times. V is TRBV28 and J is TRBJ1-5, with D possibly being TRBD1 (6 bases). CDR1 is MDHEN and CDR2 is SYDVKM in the germline V gene. V lost 6 bases, J lost 4 bases, and 10 bases lay in between. The CDR3 is 13 amino acids. Here the CDR3 reads CASRSTGNQPQHF. CDR3 nucleotide sequence: TGTGCCAGCAGGTCGACAGGTAATCAGCCCCAGCATTTT.

The table lists this clone with a few counts. This same CDR3 is encoded by further DNA sequences in the sample. The chain has TRBV30 and TRBJ2-1; 9 bases match TRBD2. Losses at the gene ends were 4 bases for V and 3 bases for J; bases not matched to a gene: 4. The CDR3 is 14 residues long. Germline CDR1 is GTSNPN and CDR2 is SVGIG (reference sequence). For the CDR3, the DNA is TGTGCCTGGACCGGGACTAGCAGCTACAATGAGCAGTTCTTC. It specifies CAWTGTSSYNEQFF.

The chain links TRBV5-1 to TRBJ2-5; TRBD2 might be the D (6 bases). V was clipped by 4 bases and J by 1 base, with 14 bases between them. From germline, CDR1 is SGHRS and CDR2 YFSETQ. The CDR3 is 15 residues long. CDR3 in DNA: TGCGCCAGCAGCCTCCATGGTAGCGGCCAAGAGACCCAGTACTTC. Translating it yields CASSLHGSGQETQYF. The variable domain in full, with the rest retrieved from reference TRBV5-1 and TRBJ2-5, is KAGVTQTPRYLIKTRGQQVTLSCSPISGHRSVSWYQQTPGQGLQFLFEYFSETQRNKGNFPGRFSGRQFSNSRSEMNVSTLELGDSALYLCASSLHGSGQETQYFGPGTRLLVL.

A word on this clone: The identical CDR3 is also encoded by other nucleotide sequences in the sample. This chain links TRBV5-4 with TRBJ2-3, with 7 bases fitting TRBD1. The V segment lost 3 bases and the J segment 6 bases; nucleotides outside the gene matches: 7. Germline loops: CDR1 SGHNT, CDR2 YYREEE (reference sequence). This CDR3 is 14 amino acids long. The DNA of the CDR3 is TGTGCCAGCAGCTCACAGGGGAGTTCGGATACGCAGTATTTT. It yields the protein CASSSQGSSDTQYF.

This clone was detected a few times. V is TRBV6-5 and J is TRBJ1-1; unclear D gene. This CDR3 is 11 amino acids long. V was cut by 5 bases and J by 3 bases, with 4 bases left in between. Germline lookup yields CDR1 MNHEY and CDR2 SVGAGI. In DNA, the CDR3 is TGTGCCAGCAGTCAGTACACTGAAGCTTTCTTT. Amino acid sequence: CASSQYTEAFF.

This clone has just a few counts. This CDR3 is also generated by other DNA sequences in the sample. This sequence joins TRBV5-1 and TRBJ2-3, with 10 bases matching TRBD1. The CDR3 spans 14 residues. CDR1 and CDR2 from the germline V gene are SGHRS and YFSETQ. The V and J ends lost 4 bases and 4 bases, in that order; junction bases with no gene match: 3. Here the CDR3 DNA reads TGCGCCAGCAGCCTTGGACAGGGGGCAGATACGCAGTATTTT. This encodes CASSLGQGADTQYF. Complete variable domain (other parts from reference TRBV5-1 and TRBJ2-3): KAGVTQTPRYLIKTRGQQVTLSCSPISGHRSVSWYQQTPGQGLQFLFEYFSETQRNKGNFPGRFSGRQFSNSRSEMNVSTLELGDSALYLCASSLGQGADTQYFGPGTRLTVL.

The gene calls are TRBV4-3 and TRBJ1-4; D is unresolved. Trimming left V 4 bases short and J 5 bases short, with 17 bases between. The CDR3 runs 16 residues. CDR1 is LGHNA, CDR2 YSLEER, per germline. DNA for the CDR3: TGCGCCAGCAGCCCAGGCGTCTGGTCCGGCAATGAAAAACTGTTTTTT. It specifies CASSPGVWSGNEKLFF.

The genes are TRBV28 and TRBJ2-6; D might be TRBD1 (5 bases). Germline lookup yields CDR1 MDHEN and CDR2 SYDVKM. The V gene lost 4 bases and the J gene lost 4 bases, with 11 bases spanning the gap. CDR3 length: 15 amino acids. The CDR3 region is CASSSGSLGANVLTF. CDR3 nucleotide sequence: TGTGCCAGCAGTTCAGGGTCTCTGGGGGCCAACGTCCTGACTTTC.

V is TRBV19 and J is TRBJ2-1; TRBD1 might be the D (6 bases). The V gene's germline CDR1 is LNHDA and CDR2 SQIVND (reference sequence). Between the trimmed V and J ends, which lost 8 bases and 6 bases, there was a span of 17 bases. The CDR3 has 14 residues. CDR3 DNA: TGTGCCAGTGACCCCGGGACACTGAGCAATGAGCAGTTCTTC. It translates to CASDPGTLSNEQFF.

There are a few counts of this clone. The chain combines TRBV10-2 with TRBJ2-5, with D uncertain. Germline-derived CDR1 and CDR2 are WSHSY and SAAADI. Trimming took 0 bases from V and 7 from J, leaving 3 bases between them. This CDR3 contains 11 residues. CDR3 loop: CASSESVTQYF. The CDR3 region has the DNA TGCGCCAGCAGTGAGTCGGTGACCCAGTACTTC.

This chain's CDR3 is CASSPPLAGTTDTQYF. CDR3 DNA: TGCGCCAGCAGCCCTCCGTTAGCGGGGACCACAGATACGCAGTATTTT. This chain links TRBV5-1 with TRBJ2-3; 8 bases are a match to TRBD2. Looked up from germline, CDR1 is SGHRS and CDR2 is YFSETQ. V shed 4 bases, J shed 2 bases, and the junction held 9 bases outside the gene matches. The CDR3 extends over 16 amino acids.

This clone was picked up a small number of times. The sample contains more than one DNA sequence encoding this CDR3. The rearrangement links TRBV30 to TRBJ2-3; maybe TRBD1 (6 bases). Trimming took off 4 bases at V and 4 bases at J, with 6 bases between the two ends. Germline-derived CDR1 and CDR2 are GTSNPN and SVGIG (reference sequence). The CDR3 has 11 amino acids. The CDR3 spells CAWTGADTQYF. DNA of the CDR3: TGTGCCTGGACAGGGGCAGATACGCAGTATTTT.

The rearrangement joins TRBV5-1 to TRBJ2-1; 9 bases fit TRBD2. Germline V gives CDR1 SGHRS, CDR2 YFSETQ. After removal of 1 base from V and 4 bases from J, the junction contained 3 bases not matched to a gene. The CDR3 is 15 residues long. This CDR3 reads CASSLMSGRYNEQFF. DNA of the CDR3: TGCGCCAGCAGCTTGATGAGCGGGAGGTACAATGAGCAGTTCTTC.

V is TRBV11-2 and J is TRBJ1-1, with a tentative D call TRBD1 (6 bases). CDR1 is SGHAT and CDR2 is FQNNGV in the germline V gene. This CDR3 spans 14 amino acids. The germline V and J ends were trimmed by 4 bases and 1 base, with 10 bases remaining between them. CDR3 region: CASSSHRENTEAFF. The CDR3 DNA reads TGTGCCAGCAGCTCCCACAGGGAGAACACTGAAGCTTTCTTT.

The V and J genes are TRBV10-3 and TRBJ1-2; D is possibly TRBD1 (6 bases). The CDR3 contains 13 residues. Germline V gives CDR1 ENHRY, CDR2 SYGVKD. Trimming pared 6 bases from V and 4 bases from J, leaving 12 bases between. The chain's CDR3 is CAIREQGPYGYTF. CDR3 coding DNA: TGTGCCATCAGGGAACAGGGACCCTATGGCTACACCTTC.

Points on this clone: Other nucleotide sequences in the sample specify the same CDR3. The chain recombines TRBV7-2 with TRBJ2-7, with D uncertain. With 4 bases removed from V and 3 bases from J, the gap between germline ends came to 4 bases. Germline CDR1 SGHTA, CDR2 FQGNSA. The CDR3 runs to 11 residues. For the CDR3, the DNA is TGTGCCAGCAGCTCTTACTACGAGCAGTACTTC. Its protein product is CASSSYYEQYF.

The CDR3 DNA follows: TGTGCCAGCAGTGACGAACGTGTCGGTGAGCAGTTCTTC. It encodes CASSDERVGEQFF. The rearrangement joins TRBV2 to TRBJ2-1; D gene ambiguous. In germline, CDR1 is SNHLY, CDR2 FYNNEI. The ends were cut back, 3 bases at V and 9 bases at J, with 12 bases in the middle. CDR3 length equals 13 residues.

At least ten counts were recorded for this clone. CDR3 region: CASRGNEQFF. CDR3 nucleotides: TGTGCCAGCAGGGGCAATGAGCAGTTCTTC. The rearrangement uses TRBV7-9 and TRBJ2-1; D is unclear. This CDR3 spans 10 amino acids. Germline-derived CDR1 and CDR2 are SEHNR and FQNEAQ (reference sequence). The V end was cut by 6 bases, the J end by 6 bases, with 3 bases between.

This clone showed up just a few times. The gene calls are TRBV7-9 and TRBJ1-5; D is possibly TRBD1 (6 bases). The CDR3 covers 13 residues. Trimming removed 6 bases at V and 3 bases at J, with 9 bases between. Germline V gene data show CDR1 as SEHNR and CDR2 as FQNEAQ (reference sequence). The CDR3 here is CASSGQINQPQHF. As DNA, the CDR3 is TGTGCCAGCAGTGGACAGATCAATCAGCCCCAGCATTTT.

This clone came up a few times. This chain joins TRBV30 and TRBJ2-5; the D is unclear. Trimming shortened V by 4 bases and J by 9 bases, and 18 bases separated the two germline ends. CDR3 size: 13 residues. Germline V gene data show CDR1 as GTSNPN and CDR2 as SVGIG (reference sequence). CDR3 nucleotide sequence: TGTGCCTGGAACCCGGGCTCCCACGGGTCCCAGTACTTC. The encoded protein is CAWNPGSHGSQYF.

The chain carries TRBV7-2 and TRBJ2-5, with unresolved D. Germline V CDR1 and CDR2: SGHTA, FQGNSA. The CDR3 runs 14 residues. Trimming took off 5 bases at V and 5 bases at J, with 15 bases between the two ends. DNA for the CDR3: TGTGCCAGCAGCCCCGATTGGGCAACGGAGACCCAGTACTTC. Translating it yields CASSPDWATETQYF. Looking up the rest from reference TRBV7-2 and TRBJ2-5 gives the full variable domain: GAGVSQSPSNKVTEKGKDVELRCDPISGHTALYWYRQSLGQGLEFLIYFQGNSAPDKSGLPSDRFSAERTGGSVSTLTIQRTQQEDSAVYLCASSPDWATETQYFGPGTRLLVL.

The rearrangement joins TRBV4-2 to TRBJ2-7; D gene unclear. Between the trimmed V and J ends, which lost 1 base and 1 base, there was a span of 14 bases. Germline CDR1 is LGHNA and CDR2 is YNFKEQ. CDR3 length: 16 residues. As DNA, the CDR3 is TGTGCCAGCAGCCAAGTGTCCGGGCCGGAATCCTACGAGCAGTACTTC. Protein sequence: CASSQVSGPESYEQYF.

The genes are TRBV4-1 and TRBJ1-2; the D gene is possibly TRBD1 (5 bases). Germline V gene sequence: CDR1 MGHRA, CDR2 YSYEKL. V dropped 2 bases and J dropped 13 bases, with 20 bases sitting between them. The CDR3 spans 14 residues. CDR3: CASSQPRDRSWLTF. The CDR3 DNA is TGCGCCAGCAGCCAACCTAGGGACCGGAGCTGGCTCACCTTC.

There are a few counts of this clone. V gene TRBV30 combines with J gene TRBJ2-3, with 11 bases fitting TRBD2. CDR1 and CDR2 from the germline V gene are GTSNPN and SVGIG (reference sequence). Trimming cost V 8 bases and J 4 bases; bases outside gene matches: 11. There are 15 residues in the CDR3. For the CDR3, the DNA is TGTGCCACTGTCCCTACTAGCGGGAGCGCAGATACGCAGTATTTT. It codes for CATVPTSGSADTQYF.

The table lists this clone with a few counts. CDR3 region: CASRIHVVNTEAFF. The CDR3 region has the DNA TGTGCCAGCAGGATACATGTCGTGAACACTGAAGCTTTCTTT. The V and J genes are TRBV6-1 and TRBJ1-1; D gene ambiguous. Trimming removed 6 bases from V and 0 bases from J, with 11 bases in between. The germline CDR1 and CDR2 sequences are MNHNS and SASEGT. The CDR3 consists of 14 residues.

This clone turned up a few times. This chain connects TRBV20-1 to TRBJ2-7; the D is unclear. With 5 bases removed from V and 5 bases from J, the gap between germline ends came to 7 bases. Germline lookup yields CDR1 DFQATT and CDR2 SNEGSKA (reference sequence). This CDR3 contains 10 residues. This CDR3 is CSAVQNEQYF. The DNA for the CDR3 is TGCAGTGCTGTTCAGAACGAGCAGTACTTC.

Worth noting for this clone: Within the sample, other DNA sequences also encode this same CDR3. This sequence joins TRBV9 and TRBJ1-1, with D possibly matching TRBD1 (6 bases). The CDR3 spans 14 residues. V was clipped by 0 bases and J by 1 base, with 7 bases between them. Germline lookup yields CDR1 SGDLS and CDR2 YYNGEE. CDR3 protein: CASSVVGGNTEAFF. The CDR3 coding sequence is TGTGCCAGCAGCGTAGTAGGGGGGAACACTGAAGCTTTCTTT. The variable domain in full, completed from reference TRBV9 and TRBJ1-1, reads DSGVTQTPKHLITATGQRVTLRCSPRSGDLSVYWYQQSLDQGLQFLIQYYNGEERAKGNILERFSAQQFPDLHSELNLSSLELGDSALYFCASSVVGGNTEAFFGQGTRLTVV.